The next 32 T cell receptor beta chains were all read from a single sample in a study of early T cells in non-severe SARS-CoV-2 infection. TCRdb called the 5' RACE reads again in MiXCR, with one record for every CDR3 protein. The data contain roughly 65,000 distinct CDR3 sequences, 9% to 15% of them singletons. Source material: whole blood. These receptors were collected from an adult who was a healthcare worker with PCR-confirmed SARS-CoV-2 infection or an uninfected control (not recorded which).

The CDR3 DNA reads TGCAGCGTTGTCCGGGGCCCCGAGACCCAGTACTTC. As protein: CSVVRGPETQYF. The J gene is TRBJ2-5, the V gene TRBV29-1; D tentatively reads TRBD1 or TRBD2 (5 bases each). The germline V gene encodes CDR1 SQVTM and CDR2 ANQGSEA. The CDR3 contains 12 residues. V was trimmed by 4 bases and J by 5 bases, leaving 11 bases between them.

The chain links TRBV20-1 to TRBJ2-4; 10 nucleotides line up with TRBD1. This CDR3 comprises 17 residues. The ends lost 0 bases at V and 4 bases at J; junction bases unmatched: 9. Germline V gene data show CDR1 as DFQATT and CDR2 as SNEGSKA (reference sequence). CDR3 in amino acids: CSAREMGGQGRKNIQYF. In nucleotides, the CDR3 is TGCAGTGCTAGAGAGATGGGGGGACAGGGGAGGAAAAACATTCAGTACTTC.

This clonotype was recorded many times. The chain combines TRBV11-2 with TRBJ1-5; D remains ambiguous. Per germline, CDR1 SGHAT and CDR2 FQNNGV. This CDR3 spans 15 amino acids. With 4 bases removed from V and 4 bases from J, the gap between germline ends came to 14 bases. The CDR3 DNA follows: TGTGCCAGCAGCTCCCTAGGGCAGCCGAATCAGCCCCAGCATTTT. Amino acid sequence: CASSSLGQPNQPQHF.

This clonotype has a count of ten or more. V and J are TRBV7-3 and TRBJ1-1; D is uncertain. The CDR3 runs 13 residues. Trimming removed 2 bases from V and 5 bases from J, with 9 bases in between. Germline loops: CDR1 SGHTA, CDR2 FQGTGA. CDR3: CASSLPGKTEAFF. The CDR3, as DNA: TGTGCCAGCAGCTTACCGGGCAAGACTGAAGCTTTCTTT.

This clonotype was recorded at least ten times. This chain links TRBV6-1 with TRBJ2-2; TRBD1 might be the D (6 bases). Germline-derived CDR1 and CDR2 are MNHNS and SASEGT. V was trimmed by 5 bases and J by 5 bases, leaving 15 bases between them. The CDR3 length is 15 residues. This CDR3 reads CASSPTGFGTGELFF. DNA for the CDR3: TGTGCCAGCAGTCCCACAGGGTTTGGTACCGGGGAGCTGTTTTTT.

V usage is TRBV6-6 and J usage is TRBJ2-7, with D perhaps TRBD1 or TRBD2 (5 bases each). Germline CDR1 is MNHNY and CDR2 is SVGAGI (reference sequence). The ends were cut back, 10 bases at V and 1 base at J, with 14 bases in the middle. This CDR3 has 13 amino acids. Here the CDR3 reads CATQGDGSYEQYF. The CDR3 nucleotides read TGTGCCACCCAAGGGGACGGATCCTACGAGCAGTACTTC.

In this sample, this clonotype turned up a few times. The genes are TRBV6-1 and TRBJ1-5; perhaps TRBD1 as D (6 bases). From germline, CDR1 is MNHNS and CDR2 SASEGT. V was clipped by 2 bases and J by 2 bases, with 13 bases between them. The CDR3 contains 16 residues. The CDR3 bases are TGTGCCAGCAGTGAACCAGTAGCAGGGGGCAATCAGCCCCAGCATTTT. Its translation: CASSEPVAGGNQPQHF.

The chain combines TRBV10-3 with TRBJ2-1, with D perhaps matching TRBD1 or TRBD2 (5 bases each). V lost 6 bases to trimming and J lost 5 bases, with 8 bases between them. The V gene's germline CDR1 is ENHRY and CDR2 SYGVKD. The CDR3 consists of 12 residues. CDR3 sequence (DNA): TGTGCCATCAGGGGGGTAAACAATGAGCAGTTCTTC. It encodes CAIRGVNNEQFF.

Comments on this clonotype: The junction differs from germline at one of its ends, possibly a read error. The chain joins TRBV7-8 to TRBJ2-2, with D possibly being TRBD2 (5 bases). Germline V gene data show CDR1 as SGHVS and CDR2 as FQNEAQ. There are 15 residues in the CDR3. In nucleotides, the CDR3 is TGTGACAGCAGCTTACTTTCGGGGTCTGGCGGGGAGCTGTTTTTT. Protein: CDSSLLSGSGGELFF.

The chain is built from TRBV29-1 and TRBJ2-3, with 9 bases fitting TRBD1. CDR1 and CDR2 from the germline V gene are SQVTM and ANQGSEA. The trim removed 8 bases at V and 1 base at J, leaving 4 bases unmatched. The CDR3 consists of 13 residues. The CDR3, as DNA: TGCAGCTCGACAGGGGGTGGCACAGATACGCAGTATTTT. Residues: CSSTGGGTDTQYF.

The chain has TRBV27 and TRBJ2-5; 7 nucleotides line up with TRBD1. The CDR3 has 13 amino acids. With 6 bases clipped from V and 5 bases from J, the junction kept 6 bases outside the gene matches. The V gene's germline CDR1 is MNHEY and CDR2 SMNVEV (reference sequence). The CDR3 DNA reads TGTGCCAGCAGCCCTGACAGGGACGAGACCCAGTACTTC. Translating gives CASSPDRDETQYF.

This clonotype occurred a few times. The chain uses TRBV25-1 and TRBJ1-1; no clear D. Trimming shortened V by 5 bases and J by 4 bases, and 11 bases separated the two germline ends. This CDR3 region has 13 residues. The germline V gene encodes CDR1 MGHDK and CDR2 SYGVNS. For the CDR3, the DNA is TGTGCCAGCAGTCTAATAGGCGGCACTGAAGCTTTCTTT. It codes for CASSLIGGTEAFF.

The chain uses TRBV2 and TRBJ2-7; possible D gene TRBD2, 5 bases. Trimming took 7 bases from V and 2 from J, leaving 12 bases between them. The CDR3 is made up of 13 amino acids. The germline gives CDR1 SNHLY, CDR2 FYNNEI. In nucleotides, the CDR3 is TGTGCCAGCAAGAGAGGACTTCCCTACGAGCAGTACTTC. Translation gives CASKRGLPYEQYF.

This clonotype was counted many times. The chain is built from TRBV6-2 or TRBV6-3 and TRBJ1-1, with D unclear. CDR1 is MNHEY, CDR2 SVGEGT, per germline. The length of the CDR3 is 13 residues. V was cut by 6 bases and J by 1 base, with 9 bases left in between. Here the CDR3 reads CASRMRSNTEAFF. The CDR3 DNA is TGTGCCAGCAGGATGAGGTCGAACACTGAAGCTTTCTTT.

The CDR3 sequence: CSVGHIGTGRRGYEQYF. CDR3 sequence (DNA): TGCAGCGTTGGTCACATAGGGACAGGCCGCCGGGGCTACGAGCAGTACTTC. V usage is TRBV29-1 and J usage is TRBJ2-7; the match to TRBD1 covers 8 bases. The CDR3 length is 17 residues. Germline loops: CDR1 SQVTM, CDR2 ANQGSEA. V gave up 4 bases and J gave up 3 bases; unmatched junction bases: 17.

In its sample, this clonotype was seen many times. The J gene is TRBJ1-2, the V gene TRBV19; no reliable D call. V was shortened by 6 bases and J by 0 bases, with 20 bases between the two germline ends. CDR1 and CDR2 from the germline V gene are LNHDA and SQIVND (reference sequence). The CDR3 loop spans 17 amino acids. CDR3 protein: CASSSRRPTISNYGYTF. CDR3 bases: TGTGCCAGTAGCTCCCGACGGCCCACGATTTCTAACTATGGCTACACCTTC.

This clonotype was found a few times. This sequence joins TRBV10-3 and TRBJ2-7, with a weak D call TRBD1 (6 bases). Trimming shortened V by 8 bases and J by 4 bases, and 9 bases separated the two germline ends. Germline V gene data show CDR1 as ENHRY and CDR2 as SYGVKD. CDR3 length: 11 amino acids. This CDR3 is CAIGRGYEQYF. CDR3 coding DNA: TGTGCCATCGGTAGGGGGTACGAGCAGTACTTC.

There are many counts of this clonotype. This chain connects TRBV29-1 to TRBJ2-5, with unresolved D. Germline V CDR1 and CDR2: SQVTM, ANQGSEA. There are 10 residues in the CDR3. Trimming pared 7 bases from V and 5 bases from J, leaving 8 bases between. The CDR3 here is CSGGDETQYF. CDR3 nucleotide sequence: TGCAGCGGTGGTGATGAGACCCAGTACTTC.

In its sample, this clonotype was seen many times. The chain employs TRBV7-9 and TRBJ1-5; 7 nucleotides agree with TRBD1. Germline-derived CDR1 and CDR2 are SEHNR and FQNEAQ (reference sequence). The CDR3 is made up of 17 amino acids. Losses at the gene ends were 4 bases for V and 4 bases for J; bases not matched to a gene: 13. The CDR3 sequence is CASSCSEWDSQNQPQHF. The CDR3, as DNA: TGTGCCAGCAGCTGCTCAGAGTGGGACAGTCAGAATCAGCCCCAGCATTTT.

This clonotype came up many times. This chain connects TRBV5-4 to TRBJ2-3, with TRBD2 matching 7 bases. Germline V CDR1 and CDR2: SGHNT, YYREEE (reference sequence). The CDR3 extends over 17 amino acids. Trimming at V came to 0 bases and at J to 0 bases, leaving 7 bases not matched to a gene. Written as DNA, the CDR3 is TGTGCCAGCAGCTTGGCAGGGAGGGGACCAAGCACAGATACGCAGTATTTT. Translated: CASSLAGRGPSTDTQYF.

This clonotype appeared a few times. The chain carries TRBV7-2 and TRBJ2-1, with D tentatively TRBD2 (7 bases). V was cut by 2 bases and J by 0 bases, with 14 bases left in between. The CDR3 has 17 amino acids. Germline V gene sequence: CDR1 SGHTA, CDR2 FQGNSA. The CDR3 protein is CASSLWGRGSSYNEQFF. CDR3 bases: TGTGCCAGCAGCTTATGGGGGCGGGGGAGCTCCTACAATGAGCAGTTCTTC.

This chain links TRBV3-1 with TRBJ2-7; TRBD1 might be the D (6 bases). This CDR3 is built from 13 residues. V lost 7 bases, J lost 7 bases, and 17 bases lay in between. Germline CDR1 LGHDT, CDR2 YNNKEL (reference sequence). The CDR3 sequence: CASTSGAFREQYF. The CDR3 DNA follows: TGTGCCAGCACCTCAGGGGCCTTTCGAGAGCAGTACTTC.

This sequence joins TRBV19 and TRBJ2-3; D might be TRBD1 or TRBD2, each matching 6 bases. Trimming cost V 3 bases and J 8 bases, with 15 bases left between them. Germline V gene data show CDR1 as LNHDA and CDR2 as SQIVND (reference sequence). The CDR3 extends over 14 amino acids. The DNA for the CDR3 is TGTGCCAGTAGTATGGGGGGCCGGGGAGGTACGCAGTATTTT. This translates into CASSMGGRGGTQYF.

This clonotype turned up a few times. This chain uses TRBV18 with TRBJ2-5; D assignment may be TRBD1 or TRBD2 (5 bases each). The CDR3 is 13 residues long. Germline V CDR1 and CDR2: KGHSH, LQKENI. V lost 6 bases and J lost 4, with 12 bases in between. CDR3 in DNA: TGTGCCAGCTCGCCGGGGCTATCAGAGACCCAGTACTTC. It translates to CASSPGLSETQYF.

V is TRBV29-1 and J is TRBJ2-7; 11 positions agree with TRBD1. Germline CDR1 SQVTM, CDR2 ANQGSEA. V was pared by 4 bases and J by 7 bases, with 6 bases of the junction left unmatched. The CDR3 length is 13 residues. CDR3 coding DNA: TGCAGCGTTGGGACAGGGGGCTTATGGGAGCAGTACTTC. Its protein product is CSVGTGGLWEQYF.

This clonotype has more than one count but fewer than ten. The chain is built from TRBV12-3 or TRBV12-4 and TRBJ2-7, with 7 bases aligning to TRBD1. CDR3 length equals 14 residues. Losses at the gene ends were 7 bases for V and 3 bases for J; bases not matched to a gene: 9. The CDR3 nucleotides are TGTGCCAGCACTCCGGGACAGTCCTACTACGAGCAGTACTTC. It encodes CASTPGQSYYEQYF.

This clonotype was observed many times. V is TRBV6-6 and J is TRBJ1-6; D remains unclear. Trimming took 6 bases from V and 10 from J, leaving 10 bases between them. This CDR3 is 12 amino acids long. Looked up from germline, CDR1 is MNHNY and CDR2 is SVGAGI (reference sequence). This CDR3 is CASRAGRSPLHF. The CDR3 DNA sequence: TGTGCCAGCAGGGCTGGGCGGTCACCCCTCCACTTT.

This clonotype came up a few times. V and J are TRBV30 and TRBJ1-6, with 10 bases aligning to TRBD1. The trim removed 3 bases at V and 6 bases at J, leaving 5 bases unmatched. Germline V CDR1 and CDR2: GTSNPN, SVGIG (reference sequence). The CDR3 covers 15 residues. The CDR3 is CAWSPDRGLNSPLHF. The CDR3 DNA reads as TGTGCCTGGAGCCCAGACAGGGGGCTTAATTCACCCCTCCACTTT. The entire variable domain, with the rest obtained from reference TRBV30 and TRBJ1-6, is as follows: SQTIHQWPATLVQPVGSPLSLECTVEGTSNPNLYWYRQAAGRGLQLLFYSVGIGQISSEVPQNLSASRPQDRQFILSSKKLLLSDSGFYLCAWSPDRGLNSPLHFGNGTRLTVT.

This clonotype was seen repeatedly, ten times or more. The chain links TRBV5-1 to TRBJ2-1, with 15 bases aligning to TRBD2. Trimming cost V 4 bases and J 5 bases; bases outside gene matches: 10. CDR3 length equals 18 residues. Germline-derived CDR1 and CDR2 are SGHRS and YFSETQ. The CDR3 DNA follows: TGCGCCAGCAGCCCGGGACTAGCGGGGGGCTATACTCACAATGAGCAGTTCTTC. This translates into CASSPGLAGGYTHNEQFF.

The rearrangement joins TRBV3-1 to TRBJ1-5, with D uncertain. Trimming removed 1 base from V and 5 bases from J, with 9 bases in between. Germline loops: CDR1 LGHDT, CDR2 YNNKEL (reference sequence). The CDR3 loop spans 14 amino acids. The CDR3 DNA sequence: TGTGCCAGCAGCCAAGGAGGTTACTATCAGCCCCAGCATTTT. Translated, it gives CASSQGGYYQPQHF.

This clonotype was found a few times. The V and J genes are TRBV6-1 and TRBJ2-7; no definite D call. Germline CDR1 MNHNS, CDR2 SASEGT. This CDR3 contains 13 residues. Deletions cut 2 bases from V and 7 bases from J, with 12 bases between. CDR3 in DNA: TGTGCCAGCAGTGAACCCGGACCCAGGGAGCAGTACTTC. It specifies CASSEPGPREQYF.

In this sample, this clonotype is medium-sized. V gene TRBV11-2 combines with J gene TRBJ2-7, with D tentatively TRBD1 (6 bases). V gave up 4 bases and J gave up 7 bases, with 17 bases separating them. Per germline, CDR1 SGHAT and CDR2 FQNNGV. The CDR3 sequence is 14 residues long. The CDR3 region is CASSSDPRGGEQYF. The CDR3 nucleotides read TGTGCCAGCAGCTCCGACCCCAGGGGCGGGGAGCAGTACTTC.